A single sample is the source of the 15 T cell receptor beta chains below, sequenced in a study of T cell changes during pregnancy in multiple sclerosis. Libraries were prepared by immunoSEQ multiplex PCR; TCRdb keeps only in-frame clonotypes and omits some of them. The sample has tens of thousands of clones; roughly 90% are singletons. The starting material was CD4+ T cells from peripheral blood mononuclear cells, obtained after pregnancy. Receptor source: a female donor in good health, enrolled as a control in a pregnancy study.

The chain carries TRBV28 and TRBJ2-3, with no clear D. The germline V gene has CDR1 MDHEN and CDR2 SYDVKM. The CDR3 extends over 12 amino acids. V lost 7 bases to trimming and J lost 4 bases, with 9 bases between them. The CDR3 region is CASMGQADTQYF. The CDR3 DNA follows: TGTGCCAGCATGGGCCAGGCAGATACGCAGTATTTT.

The chain couples TRBV9 to TRBJ1-6, with D possibly TRBD1 on 5 matching bases. Germline V CDR1 and CDR2: SGDLS, YYNGEE. The CDR3 has 20 residues. Trimming took 4 bases from V and 3 from J, leaving 26 bases between them. The CDR3 DNA reads as TGTGCCAGCAGCCCATACACCGGGCAACTAACGGGGGTCTATAATTCACCCCTCCACTTT. Residues: CASSPYTGQLTGVYNSPLHF. The variable domain in full, with the rest retrieved from reference TRBV9 and TRBJ1-6, is DSGVTQTPKHLITATGQRVTLRCSPRSGDLSVYWYQQSLDQGLQFLIQYYNGEERAKGNILERFSAQQFPDLHSELNLSSLELGDSALYFCASSPYTGQLTGVYNSPLHFGNGTRLTVT.

This rearrangement joins TRBV7-3 to TRBJ2-2, with D tentatively TRBD2 (7 bases). Germline values: CDR1 SGHTA, CDR2 FQGTGA. The CDR3 consists of 16 residues. Trimming left V 5 bases short and J 8 bases short, with 21 bases between. CDR3 protein: CASSTPRGGGPGELFF. CDR3 DNA: TGTGCCAGCAGCACCCCACGAGGGGGGGGGCCGGGGGAGCTGTTTTTT.

Judged by abundance, this clone is medium-sized. This chain joins TRBV4-2 and TRBJ2-1, with 9 bases fitting TRBD2. V shed 0 bases and J 2 bases; nucleotides not matched to a gene: 8. Germline loops: CDR1 LGHNA, CDR2 YNFKEQ. The CDR3 runs to 18 residues. The CDR3 sequence: CASSQEAAGGHPYNEQFF. The CDR3 DNA is TGTGCCAGCAGCCAAGAGGCTGCGGGGGGGCATCCCTACAATGAGCAGTTCTTC.

CDR3 amino acids: CASSETGFGQPQHF. The CDR3 bases are TGTGCCAGCAGTGAGACAGGGTTTGGACAGCCCCAGCATTTT. The genes are TRBV25-1 and TRBJ1-5; TRBD1 matches at 7 bases. Losses at the gene ends were 3 bases for V and 7 bases for J; bases not matched to a gene: 6. This CDR3 has 14 amino acids. CDR1 and CDR2 from the germline V gene are MGHDK and SYGVNS.

The gene calls are TRBV5-1 and TRBJ2-3; 12 bases align to TRBD2. CDR3 length equals 18 residues. V trimming: 0 bases; J trimming: 4 bases; junction bases outside the gene matches: 9. Germline V gene sequence: CDR1 SGHRS, CDR2 YFSETQ. CDR3 in DNA: TGCGCCAGCAGCTTGGTGAGACTAGCGGGAGAAAGACCAGATACGCAGTATTTT. Protein: CASSLVRLAGERPDTQYF.

The chain uses TRBV4-2 and TRBJ2-5; TRBD2 matches at 12 bases. The CDR3 consists of 15 residues. The ends lost 4 bases at V and 5 bases at J; junction bases unmatched: 5. CDR1 LGHNA and CDR2 YNFKEQ come from the germline V gene. Here the CDR3 reads CASSRTSGDGETQYF. The CDR3 DNA is TGTGCCAGCAGCCGGACTAGCGGGGATGGGGAGACCCAGTACTTC.

DNA for the CDR3: TGTGCCTGGAGACAGAACACTGAAGCTTTCTTT. Translated, it gives CAWRQNTEAFF. V is TRBV30 and J is TRBJ1-1; D is unclear. Between the trimmed V and J ends, which lost 3 bases and 1 base, there was a span of 3 bases. Germline values: CDR1 GTSNPN, CDR2 SVGIG (reference sequence). This CDR3 comprises 11 residues.

J is TRBJ2-2 and V is TRBV4-1; D perhaps matches TRBD1 (6 bases). Germline V gene sequence: CDR1 MGHRA, CDR2 YSYEKL. Trimming took 1 base from V and 4 from J, leaving 16 bases between them. The CDR3 is 17 residues long. CDR3 sequence (DNA): TGCGCCAGCAGCCAAGTCCTCGACAGGTGGGGCACCGGGGAGCTGTTTTTT. Translating gives CASSQVLDRWGTGELFF.

The chain uses TRBV11-2 and TRBJ1-3; no definite D call. The V and J ends lost 2 bases and 6 bases respectively, with 8 bases between them. The CDR3 runs to 13 residues. Germline V gene lookup returns CDR1 SGHAT and CDR2 FQNNGV. CDR3 region: CASSLYEENTIYF. Written as DNA, the CDR3 is TGTGCCAGCAGCTTATATGAGGAAAACACCATATATTTT. Variable domain in full (rest from reference TRBV11-2 and TRBJ1-3): EAGVAQSPRYKIIEKRQSVAFWCNPISGHATLYWYQQILGQGPKLLIQFQNNGVVDDSQLPKDRFSAERLKGVDSTLKIQPAKLEDSAVYLCASSLYEENTIYFGEGSWLTVV.

The chain is built from TRBV19 and TRBJ1-5; D is possibly TRBD1 (5 bases). The CDR3 extends over 15 amino acids. Germline V gene sequence: CDR1 LNHDA, CDR2 SQIVND (reference sequence). V was cut by 2 bases and J by 2 bases, with 10 bases left in between. As DNA, the CDR3 is TGTGCCAGTAGTATACGGGGGTCAGGCAATCAGCCCCAGCATTTT. Its translation: CASSIRGSGNQPQHF.

This sequence joins TRBV7-2 and TRBJ2-2; D may be TRBD1 (5 bases). The CDR3 spans 15 residues. The V gene's germline CDR1 is SGHTA and CDR2 FQGNSA. Trimming shortened V by 5 bases and J by 3 bases, and 13 bases separated the two germline ends. CDR3 amino acids: CASSPGQGYTGELFF. The DNA for the CDR3 is TGTGCCAGCAGCCCCGGGCAGGGCTACACCGGGGAGCTGTTTTTT.

This clone was seen just once. This chain connects TRBV5-4 to TRBJ2-1, with 7 bases matching TRBD1. CDR1 and CDR2 from the germline V gene are SGHNT and YYREEE (reference sequence). V gave up 7 bases and J gave up 8 bases; unmatched junction bases: 15. CDR3 length: 15 amino acids. The CDR3 protein is CASARGQGFVYEQFF. DNA for the CDR3: TGTGCCAGCGCGAGGGGGCAGGGTTTTGTCTATGAGCAGTTCTTC. The entire variable domain, with the rest obtained from reference TRBV5-4 and TRBJ2-1, is as follows: ETGVTQSPTHLIKTRGQQVTLRCSSQSGHNTVSWYQQALGQGPQFIFQYYREEENGRGNFPPRFSGLQFPNYSSELNVNALELDDSALYLCASARGQGFVYEQFFGPGTRLTVL.

The chain uses TRBV5-1 and TRBJ1-1; TRBD1 might be the D (6 bases). Germline assignment: CDR1 SGHRS and CDR2 YFSETQ. V lost 4 bases and J 4 bases, leaving 17 bases between the germline ends. CDR3 length: 15 residues. The CDR3 loop is CASSPGPGQATEAFF. The DNA of the CDR3 is TGCGCCAGCAGCCCGGGGCCGGGACAAGCCACTGAAGCTTTCTTT.

This chain joins TRBV11-2 and TRBJ2-7; 7 bases map to TRBD2. Trimming took 2 bases from V and 6 from J; bases not matched to a gene: 10. The CDR3 length is 15 residues. CDR1 and CDR2 from the germline V gene are SGHAT and FQNNGV. As DNA, the CDR3 is TGTGCCAGCAGCTTAACGGGGGGACTCCTAGGCGAGCAGTACTTC. This sequence encodes CASSLTGGLLGEQYF.